This T cell receptor beta chain was identified during a study of T cells after yellow fever vaccination. The CDR3 runs to 13 residues. The ends were cut back, 1 base at V and 6 bases at J, with 9 bases in the middle. Germline CDR1 reads SSHAT; CDR2 reads FNYEAQ (reference sequence). TCRdb reprocessed the 5' RACE reads with MiXCR, giving one entry per CDR3 protein. The sample has 150,000 to 200,000 distinct CDR3 sequences, approximately 9.9% seen once. This receptor was taken from a man between 18 and 29 years old who received the YFV17D yellow fever vaccine. The chain has TRBV7-7 and TRBJ1-1; unclear D gene. Sequencing used CD8+ T cells sorted from PBMCs, obtained 45 days after the yellow fever booster vaccination. CDR3 sequence: CASSLVWGAEAFF. In DNA form, the CDR3 reads TGTGCCAGCAGCTTAGTGTGGGGTGCTGAAGCTTTCTTT.